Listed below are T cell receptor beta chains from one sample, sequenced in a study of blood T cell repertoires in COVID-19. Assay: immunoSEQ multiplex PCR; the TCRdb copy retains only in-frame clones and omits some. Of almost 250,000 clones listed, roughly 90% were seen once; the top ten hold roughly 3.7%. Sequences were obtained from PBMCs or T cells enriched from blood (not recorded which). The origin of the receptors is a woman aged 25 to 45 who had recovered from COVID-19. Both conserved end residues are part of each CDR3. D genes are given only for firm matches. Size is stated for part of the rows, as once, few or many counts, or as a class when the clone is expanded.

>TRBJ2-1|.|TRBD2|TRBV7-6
TGTGCCAGCAGCGTCGGGACTAGAGGGAATGAGCAGTTCTTC
CASSVGTRGNEQFF
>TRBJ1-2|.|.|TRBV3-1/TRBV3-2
TGTGCCAGCAGCCAAGAAGGACACCCCGCCGCTTATGGCTACACCTTC
CASSQEGHPAAYGYTF
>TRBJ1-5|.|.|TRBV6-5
TGTGCTACTAGCGGGCAGGGGTATGGCAATCAGCCCCAGCATTTT
CATSGQGYGNQPQHF
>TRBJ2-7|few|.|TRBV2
TGTGCCAGCAGTTCAGTCGATTCCCTCGAGCAGTACTTC
CASSSVDSLEQYF
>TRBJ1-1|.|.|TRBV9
TGTGCCAGCAGCGTAGGTCAGATGATGGTTCTGTCGAACACTGAAGCTTTCTTT
CASSVGQMMVLSNTEAFF
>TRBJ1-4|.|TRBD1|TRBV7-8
TGTGCCAGCAGCTTCGACAGGGGGCTTTTCCCCGTAAATGAAAAACTGTTTTTT
CASSFDRGLFPVNEKLFF
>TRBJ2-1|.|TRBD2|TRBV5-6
TGTGCCAGCAGCCCAGCGGGAGGGTACAATGAGCAGTTCTTC
CASSPAGGYNEQFF
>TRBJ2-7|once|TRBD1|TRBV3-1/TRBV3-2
TGTGCCAGCAGCCAAGTCCCGGGGACAGGACGGAATTACGAGCAGTACTTC
CASSQVPGTGRNYEQYF
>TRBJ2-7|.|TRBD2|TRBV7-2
TGTGCCAGTTCTTTTCGACTAGCGGGAGTCCACGAGCAGTACTTC
CASSFRLAGVHEQYF
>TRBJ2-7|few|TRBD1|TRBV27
TGTGCCAGCAGTTTGAGGGGGCGTCGAGACGAGCAGTACTTC
CASSLRGRRDEQYF
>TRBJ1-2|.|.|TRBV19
TGTGCCAGTAGTAGGGGACAAGGGAATGGCTACACCTTC
CASSRGQGNGYTF
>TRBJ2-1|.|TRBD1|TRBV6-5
TGTGCCAGCAGAGGACCCGGGACAGGGTCGAATGAGCAGTTCTTC
CASRGPGTGSNEQFF
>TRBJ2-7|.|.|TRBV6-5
TGTGCCAGCAGCACGGACATTGCCTACGAGCAGTACTTC
CASSTDIAYEQYF
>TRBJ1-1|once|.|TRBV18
TGTGCCAGCTCACCCAGGGGAACGAACACTGAAGCTTTCTTT
CASSPRGTNTEAFF
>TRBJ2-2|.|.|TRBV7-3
TGTGCCAGCAGCGCGGGGACCACCGGGGAGCTGTTTTTT
CASSAGTTGELFF
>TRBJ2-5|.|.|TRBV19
TGTGCCAGCTCACGCCGAACTCAAGAGACCCAGTACTTC
CASSRRTQETQYF
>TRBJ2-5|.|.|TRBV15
TGTGCCACCGGGGCCGGGGAGACCCAGTACTTC
CATGAGETQYF
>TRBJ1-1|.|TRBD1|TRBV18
TGTGCCAGCTCACGTCAGGGGGGAAGTGTTAACACTGAAGCTTTCTTT
CASSRQGGSVNTEAFF
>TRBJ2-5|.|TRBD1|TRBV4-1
TGCGCCAGCAGCCAAGTACTCCGGGACAGGGCCCAAGAGACCCAGTACTTC
CASSQVLRDRAQETQYF
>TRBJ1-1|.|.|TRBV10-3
TGTGCCATCAGTCTGGACAAAATGAACACTGAAGCTTTCTTT
CAISLDKMNTEAFF
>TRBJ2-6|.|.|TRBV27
TGTGCCAGCAGTCCCGACATTGGGGCCAACGTCCTGACTTTC
CASSPDIGANVLTF
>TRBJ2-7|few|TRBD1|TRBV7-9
TGTGCCAGCAGCTTAGGGACAGGGACCGAGCAGTACTTC
CASSLGTGTEQYF
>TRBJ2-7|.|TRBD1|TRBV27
TGTGCCAGCAGTTTAAGCGGTGTGACAGGGGAGTACTTC
CASSLSGVTGEYF
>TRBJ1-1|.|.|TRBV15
TGTGCCACCAGCAGACCTAAGGGGGAGACAGCAGCGGACACTGAAGCTTTCTTT
CATSRPKGETAADTEAFF
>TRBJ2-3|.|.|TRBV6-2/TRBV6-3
TGTGCCAGCAGTTACCTAGTCGGACTGGAACCCCCAGATACGCAGTATTTT
CASSYLVGLEPPDTQYF
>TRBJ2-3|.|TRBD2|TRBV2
TGTGCCAGCAGACCAGGACTAGCGGGGATCACAGATACGCAGTATTTT
CASRPGLAGITDTQYF
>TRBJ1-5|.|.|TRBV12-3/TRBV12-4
TGTGCCAGCAGCAAATCAGGGGTTCAGCCCCAGCATTTT
CASSKSGVQPQHF
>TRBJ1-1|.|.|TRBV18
TGTGCCAGCTCACCACGGGGTCAGGGGTTGTACACTGAAGCTTTCTTT
CASSPRGQGLYTEAFF
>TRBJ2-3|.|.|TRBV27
TGTGCCAGCAGTTTATTTCCCCCCGAATTTCAGTATGAGGGCACAGATACGCAGTATTTT
CASSLFPPEFQYEGTDTQYF